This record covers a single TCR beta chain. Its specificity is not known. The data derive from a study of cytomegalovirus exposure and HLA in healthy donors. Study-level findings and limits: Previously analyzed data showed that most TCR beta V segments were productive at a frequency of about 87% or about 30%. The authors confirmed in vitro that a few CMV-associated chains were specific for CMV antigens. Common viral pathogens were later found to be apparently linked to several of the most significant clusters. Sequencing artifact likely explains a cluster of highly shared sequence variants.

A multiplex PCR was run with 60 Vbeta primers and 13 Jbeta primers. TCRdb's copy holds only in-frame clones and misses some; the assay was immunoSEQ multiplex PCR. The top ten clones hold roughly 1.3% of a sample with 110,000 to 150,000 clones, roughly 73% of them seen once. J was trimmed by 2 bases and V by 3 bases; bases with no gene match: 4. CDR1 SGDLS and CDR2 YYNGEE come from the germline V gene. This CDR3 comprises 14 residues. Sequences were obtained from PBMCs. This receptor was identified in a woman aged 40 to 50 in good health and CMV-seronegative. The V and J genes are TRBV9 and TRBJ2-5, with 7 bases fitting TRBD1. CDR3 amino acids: CASSARTGQETQYF. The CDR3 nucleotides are TGTGCCAGCAGCGCTCGGACAGGTCAAGAGACCCAGTACTTC.